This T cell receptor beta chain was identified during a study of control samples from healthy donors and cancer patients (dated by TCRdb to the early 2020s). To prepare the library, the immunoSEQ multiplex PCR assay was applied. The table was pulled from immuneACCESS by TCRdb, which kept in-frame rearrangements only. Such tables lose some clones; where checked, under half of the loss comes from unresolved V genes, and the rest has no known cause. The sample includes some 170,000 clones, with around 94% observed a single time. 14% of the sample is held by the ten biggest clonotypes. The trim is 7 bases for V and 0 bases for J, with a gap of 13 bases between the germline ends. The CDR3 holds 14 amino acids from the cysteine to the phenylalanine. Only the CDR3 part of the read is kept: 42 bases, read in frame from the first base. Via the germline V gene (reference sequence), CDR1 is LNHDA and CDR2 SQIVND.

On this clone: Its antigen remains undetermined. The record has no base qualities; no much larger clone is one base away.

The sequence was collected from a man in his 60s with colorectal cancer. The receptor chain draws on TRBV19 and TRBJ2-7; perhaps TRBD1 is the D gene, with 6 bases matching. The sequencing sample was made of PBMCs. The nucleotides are TGTGCCAGTAACAGGGCAGGGGCCTCCTACGAGCAGTACTTC. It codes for CASNRAGASYEQYF.